This TCR beta chain comes out of a study of blood T cell repertoires in COVID-19 (TCRdb year 2020). Background for the entire study: The collaborator samples originated in the United States, Italy and Spain and spanned the acute and convalescent phases of COVID-19. Samples came from the ongoing ImmuneRACE study (first 160 participants) plus 1,254 subjects from 6 global collaborators. The material from the prospective study consisted of cDNA or gDNA derived from T cells, B-cell-depleted T cells, or PBMCs. HLA class I and class II types, where available, came from metadata supplied by the sample provider rather than from assay-based typing. The dataset comprised deeply sampled blood TCRbeta repertoires from subjects exposed to, actively infected with, or recovered from COVID-19. Sample metadata almost always included a de-identified subject ID, COVID-19 status, age in years and sex. A freely available public database, intended as a resource for researchers studying the immune response to SARS-CoV-2, is where the repertoires were released.

Collaborating institutions collected whole blood in K2EDTA tubes following their own protocols. For TCRbeta analysis, collaborator samples were shipped as frozen whole blood, as isolated PBMCs, or as DNA extracted from either sample type. The CDR3 covers 19 residues, taking in both the cysteine and the phenylalanine. Only the CDR3 portion is preserved as DNA: 57 bases, with reading frame beginning at the first base. Trimming removed 4 bases from V and 0 bases from J; the gene matches leave 11 bases unexplained. From the germline V gene, CDR1 is SGDLS and CDR2 is YYNGEE. On this clone: Which antigen it targets is not known. No base qualities exist here, and no much larger clone lies one base off it.

TCRbeta CDR3 regions were amplified from genomic DNA using the immunoSEQ Assay, a bias-controlled multiplex PCR. Regarding the original processing steps: Within the assay, amplification of reference gene primers was used to estimate how many nucleated cells each sample contained. Sequence reads were collapsed and filtered to measure the absolute abundance of every unique TCRbeta CDR3 rearrangement. Productive Simpson clonality was computed per sample as the square root of Simpson's diversity index over productive rearrangements. As stored in TCRdb, this immuneACCESS dataset retains in-frame rearrangements with V and J assigned. A fraction of the clones does not appear; measured against another copy, unresolved V genes explain less than half of the discrepancy, and the remainder lacks a known reason. That table furnishes V, J and clone size, whereas the DNA furnished D and trimming. The sample yields approximately 85,000 clones; 90% were counted once. The ten largest clones take up under 1.1% of the sample.

What the research found in general, with its limitations: The quantity of clinical and demographic metadata differed by source and by participant and was supplied without curation.

The rearrangement combines TRBV9 with TRBJ2-7; 15 central bases correspond to TRBD2. The source is a woman aged 45-59 years in a cohort sampled during active COVID-19. The sample was peripheral blood. The CDR3: CASSFGTGLAGGSSYEQYF. The bases read TGTGCCAGCAGCTTTGGAACGGGACTAGCGGGGGGATCCTCCTACGAGCAGTACTTC.